This T cell receptor (beta chain) was sequenced during a study of shared clonotypes between healthy human individuals. Study-wide points: Donor scarcity curtailed the genetic and exposure-history diversity represented herein. Relative to their counterparts shared across all four donors, non-shared clonotypes exhibited diminished generation probabilities.

As concerns this clone: Antigen specificity is unknown.

Sorted-subset replicate PCR reactions contained about 200 ng DNA, corresponding to approximately 30,000 T cell genomes. Some clones are missing from TCRdb's copy, which holds only in-frame ones; the method was immunoSEQ multiplex PCR. The data contain about 610,000 clones, about 96% of them singletons. Per germline, CDR1 MNHEY and CDR2 SMNVEV (reference sequence). The CDR3 runs 14 residues. Trimming stripped 7 bases from V and 3 bases from J, with 15 bases between. The origin of this receptor is a woman aged 30 to 39 in good health. The rearrangement uses TRBV27 and TRBJ1-1; D not resolved. The sample comprised naive CD4+ T cells sorted from blood. This sample's subset: CD45RA+ positively selected. Here the CDR3 DNA reads TGTGCCAGCACCAAATCTGGAGTAGACACTGAAGCTTTCTTT. This translates into CASTKSGVDTEAFF.